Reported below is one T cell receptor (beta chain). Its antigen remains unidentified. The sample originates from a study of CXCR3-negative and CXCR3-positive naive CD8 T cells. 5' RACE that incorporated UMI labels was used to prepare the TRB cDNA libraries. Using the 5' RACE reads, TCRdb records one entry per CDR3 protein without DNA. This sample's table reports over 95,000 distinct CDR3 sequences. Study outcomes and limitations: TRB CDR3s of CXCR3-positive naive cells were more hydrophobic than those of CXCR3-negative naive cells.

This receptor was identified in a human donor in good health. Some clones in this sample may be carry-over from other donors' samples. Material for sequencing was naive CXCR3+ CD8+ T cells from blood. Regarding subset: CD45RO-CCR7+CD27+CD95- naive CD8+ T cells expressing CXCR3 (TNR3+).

CDR3 sequence reads: CASSWGRQSSYNSPLHF. The chain is built from TRBV5-5 and TRBJ1-6. This CDR3 spans 17 amino acids. Germline V gene sequence: CDR1 SGHKS, CDR2 YYEKEE (reference sequence).